This T cell receptor (beta chain) was observed in a study of blood T cell repertoires in COVID-19. Germline V gives CDR1 LNHDA, CDR2 SQIVND (reference sequence). V gave up 6 bases and J gave up 7 bases, with 9 bases separating them. This CDR3 contains 11 residues. Profiling relied on immunoSEQ multiplex PCR, and the TCRdb table lists in-frame clones only, not all of them. Of roughly 190,000 clones listed, approximately 90% were seen once; the top ten hold around 5.9%. Source material: peripheral blood. The J gene is TRBJ1-2, the V gene TRBV19; D gene ambiguous. The receptor comes from a woman aged 40 to 49 who had recovered from COVID-19. The CDR3 DNA is TGTGCCAGTAGGAGGGAGGGTGGCTACACCTTC. Its translation: CASRREGGYTF.